Following are 26 T cell receptor beta chains from one sample sequenced in a study of early T cells in non-severe SARS-CoV-2 infection. TCRdb re-called the 5' RACE reads through MiXCR, storing one row per CDR3 protein. The repertoire holds about 69,000 distinct CDR3 sequences, with approximately 12% as singletons. The sequenced sample consisted of whole blood. The receptor set was obtained from an adult who was a healthcare worker with PCR-confirmed SARS-CoV-2 infection or an uninfected control (not recorded which).

This clonotype was observed a few times. This chain uses TRBV29-1 with TRBJ2-1; weak D call: TRBD2 (6 bases). The CDR3 has 16 residues. Germline CDR1 SQVTM, CDR2 ANQGSEA. Trimming took 6 bases from V and 8 from J, leaving 26 bases between them. CDR3 in amino acids: CSVAGRTFRRTYEQFF. CDR3 coding DNA: TGCAGCGTAGCGGGTAGGACCTTTCGCCGAACTTATGAGCAGTTCTTC.

This clonotype was found many times. V gene TRBV7-8 combines with J gene TRBJ2-1, with D possibly called TRBD1 or TRBD2 (5 bases each). The V end lost 1 base, the J end lost 7 bases, and 14 bases lay between the germline ends. There are 15 residues in the CDR3. Germline CDR1 reads SGHVS; CDR2 reads FQNEAQ. The CDR3 nucleotides read TGTGCCAGCAGCTTAGGGCCCCTGGGGGTGAATGAGCAGTTCTTC. Its translation is CASSLGPLGVNEQFF.

In its sample, this clonotype was seen a few times. This sequence joins TRBV29-1 and TRBJ2-4; a possible D gene is TRBD2 (5 bases). Germline V gene sequence: CDR1 SQVTM, CDR2 ANQGSEA. This CDR3 spans 10 amino acids. Trimming shortened V by 0 bases and J by 11 bases, and 5 bases separated the two germline ends. CDR3 sequence: CSVEEGVQYF. The CDR3 DNA reads as TGCAGCGTTGAAGAGGGAGTTCAGTACTTC.

This clonotype occurred a few times. The J gene is TRBJ2-1, the V gene TRBV2; D call uncertain. The CDR3 sequence is 15 residues long. The V end lost 4 bases, the J end lost 0 bases, and 10 bases lay between the germline ends. Germline V gene lookup returns CDR1 SNHLY and CDR2 FYNNEI. This CDR3 reads CASSAGRNSYNEQFF. Written as DNA, the CDR3 is TGTGCCAGCAGTGCTGGACGCAACTCCTACAATGAGCAGTTCTTC.

This clonotype was detected a few times. This chain uses TRBV7-9 with TRBJ2-3; possible D gene TRBD2, 6 bases. Germline lookup yields CDR1 SEHNR and CDR2 FQNEAQ (reference sequence). Trimming removed 3 bases from V and 0 bases from J, with 22 bases in between. CDR3 length: 19 amino acids. CDR3 in amino acids: CASSFPSDGGGRSTDTQYF. CDR3 DNA: TGTGCCAGCAGCTTCCCCTCTGATGGAGGAGGGAGAAGCACAGATACGCAGTATTTT.

The table lists this clonotype with a few counts. The CDR3 protein is CASSYRQGQETQYF. For the CDR3, the DNA is TGTGCCAGCAGCTACCGACAGGGCCAAGAGACCCAGTACTTC. The V and J genes are TRBV11-3 and TRBJ2-5; 7 positions match TRBD1. The CDR3 is 14 residues long. J gave up 1 base and V 4 bases, and 3 bases lay outside the gene matches. Looked up from germline, CDR1 is SGHNT and CDR2 is YENEEA.

The chain uses TRBV2 and TRBJ1-1; no firm D call. The CDR3 totals 11 residues. Trimming left V 6 bases short and J 6 bases short, with 8 bases between. Germline lookup yields CDR1 SNHLY and CDR2 FYNNEI. The CDR3 region has the DNA TGTGCCAGCAGGGCTTACGCTGAAGCTTTCTTT. Translation gives CASRAYAEAFF.

The chain couples TRBV5-4 to TRBJ2-1; the match to TRBD2 covers 13 bases. The CDR3 extends over 17 amino acids. V was clipped by 2 bases and J by 3 bases; unmatched bases: 5. The germline V gene encodes CDR1 SGHNT and CDR2 YYREEE (reference sequence). For the CDR3, the DNA is TGTGCCAGCAGCTTCGGGACTAGCGGGGTCGTCTACAATGAGCAGTTCTTC. The encoded protein is CASSFGTSGVVYNEQFF.

This clonotype was recorded at least ten times. The chain joins TRBV25-1 to TRBJ2-7, with 9 bases aligning to TRBD1. CDR1 is MGHDK and CDR2 is SYGVNS in the germline V gene. This CDR3 has 13 residues. J lost 9 bases, V lost 8 bases, and 11 bases had no gene match. CDR3 in DNA: TGTGCCAGCTCCCAACGACAGGGGGAAAGGCAGTACTTC. Translated, it gives CASSQRQGERQYF.

The chain has TRBV7-2 and TRBJ2-7; D is perhaps TRBD1 (7 bases). The CDR3 sequence is 15 residues long. Germline CDR1 is SGHTA and CDR2 is FQGNSA. V was trimmed by 5 bases and J by 5 bases, leaving 19 bases between them. The chain's CDR3 is CASSPPAGQWNEQYF. As DNA, the CDR3 is TGTGCCAGCAGCCCTCCGGCGGGACAGTGGAACGAGCAGTACTTC.

This clonotype was observed at least ten times. The genes are TRBV4-1 and TRBJ2-5; maybe TRBD2 (6 bases). The germline gives CDR1 MGHRA, CDR2 YSYEKL. The CDR3 has 16 amino acids. The ends were cut back, 1 base at V and 5 bases at J, with 17 bases in the middle. CDR3 residues: CASSQVPLATQETQYF. The CDR3 DNA reads TGCGCCAGCAGCCAAGTCCCCCTAGCGACTCAGGAGACCCAGTACTTC.

The chain couples TRBV7-6 to TRBJ2-2, with D perhaps assigned TRBD1 or TRBD2 (5 bases each). The germline V and J ends were trimmed by 4 bases and 5 bases, with 11 bases remaining between them. The CDR3 consists of 14 residues. The germline gives CDR1 SGHVS, CDR2 FNYEAQ. The CDR3, as DNA: TGTGCCAGCAGCTCACGGGGCGGGACCGGGGAGCTGTTTTTT. Amino acid sequence: CASSSRGGTGELFF.

This chain uses TRBV6-5 with TRBJ2-7; 8 nucleotides match TRBD1. The CDR3 has 13 residues. Per germline, CDR1 MNHEY and CDR2 SVGAGI. V lost 7 bases and J lost 3; bases outside the gene matches: 5. CDR3 in DNA: TGTGCCAGCATGGTTGGACAGGGCTACGAGCAGTACTTC. Translation: CASMVGQGYEQYF.

This clonotype was observed a few times. An end of the junction differs from the germline gene, which may be a read error. The chain carries TRBV7-7 and TRBJ2-3; tentative D call: TRBD2 (6 bases). Germline V gene data show CDR1 as SSHAT and CDR2 as FNYEAQ (reference sequence). This CDR3 comprises 17 residues. The CDR3 is CASSLGGTPTSTDTQYF. CDR3 coding DNA: TGTGCTAGCAGCTTGGGCGGGACGCCTACTAGCACAGATACGCAGTATTTT.

This clonotype occurred many times. The J gene is TRBJ2-3, the V gene TRBV6-5; D could derive from TRBD1 or TRBD2 (5 bases each). The CDR3 consists of 16 residues. V was clipped by 6 bases and J by 4 bases, with 20 bases between them. Germline values: CDR1 MNHEY, CDR2 SVGAGI. The CDR3 DNA reads as TGTGCCAGCAGCCCTATTTTGGGGGAGATCGCAGATACGCAGTATTTT. Translation: CASSPILGEIADTQYF.

V is TRBV7-2 and J is TRBJ2-1, with D unresolved. The CDR3 totals 12 residues. V was pared by 1 base and J by 8 bases, with 6 bases between. Germline-derived CDR1 and CDR2 are SGHTA and FQGNSA. CDR3 residues: CASSLGADEQFF. For the CDR3, the DNA is TGTGCCAGCAGCTTAGGGGCCGATGAGCAGTTCTTC. Using reference TRBV7-2 and TRBJ2-1 for the parts outside the CDR3, the full variable domain is GAGVSQSPSNKVTEKGKDVELRCDPISGHTALYWYRQSLGQGLEFLIYFQGNSAPDKSGLPSDRFSAERTGGSVSTLTIQRTQQEDSAVYLCASSLGADEQFFGPGTRLTVL.

The table lists this clonotype with many counts. The rearrangement links TRBV30 to TRBJ2-3, with 7 bases that match TRBD1. This CDR3 comprises 14 residues. Trimming took 5 bases from V and 0 from J; bases not matched to a gene: 5. Germline V lookup: CDR1 GTSNPN, CDR2 SVGIG (reference sequence). The CDR3 protein is CAWAGTVSTDTQYF. CDR3 DNA sequence: TGTGCCTGGGCCGGGACAGTTAGCACAGATACGCAGTATTTT.

This clonotype was detected only a few times. This chain links TRBV7-9 with TRBJ1-4; 11 bases fit TRBD1. CDR1 SEHNR and CDR2 FQNEAQ come from the germline V gene (reference sequence). The CDR3 has 22 residues. The V gene end was trimmed by 0 bases and the J gene end by 0 bases; junction bases not matched to a gene: 15. In DNA form, the CDR3 reads TGTGCCAGCAGCTTAGCGGACAGGGGGCCCTTGGAGCCATCGACAACTAATGAAAAACTGTTTTTT. Encoded protein: CASSLADRGPLEPSTTNEKLFF.

This clonotype appeared a few times. The genes are TRBV19 and TRBJ2-5; 10 bases are a match to TRBD1. With V trimmed by 3 bases and J by 5 bases, 9 bases remained unmatched. The germline V gene has CDR1 LNHDA and CDR2 SQIVND (reference sequence). This CDR3 region has 16 residues. The CDR3 DNA reads TGTGCCAGTAGTATCTTACCGGGACAGGGGTTGGAGACCCAGTACTTC. Protein: CASSILPGQGLETQYF.

In its sample, this clonotype was seen many times. The V gene is TRBV12-3 or TRBV12-4, the J gene TRBJ1-1; perhaps TRBD1 as D (5 bases). The CDR3 sequence is 11 residues long. The ends were cut back, 2 bases at V and 11 bases at J, with 9 bases in the middle. The CDR3 protein is CASSLTGQAFF. As DNA, the CDR3 is TGTGCCAGCAGTTTAACAGGCCAGGCTTTCTTT.

There are a few counts of this clonotype. This chain links TRBV19 with TRBJ1-1, with TRBD1 matching over 8 bases. V trimming: 5 bases; J trimming: 7 bases; junction bases outside the gene matches: 9. In germline, CDR1 is LNHDA, CDR2 SQIVND (reference sequence). The CDR3 has 14 amino acids. As DNA, the CDR3 is TGTGCCAGTAGTCTCCCGACAGGGGCAGGTGAAGCTTTCTTT. Its translation is CASSLPTGAGEAFF.

This clonotype was found a few times. This chain joins TRBV9 and TRBJ1-2; D gene uncertain. V lost 0 bases and J 7 bases, leaving 7 bases between the germline ends. The CDR3 loop spans 12 amino acids. Germline-derived CDR1 and CDR2 are SGDLS and YYNGEE. In DNA, the CDR3 is TGTGCCAGCAGCGTAGCTGGATCTGGCTACACCTTC. Protein sequence: CASSVAGSGYTF.

The genes are TRBV7-2 and TRBJ2-5; perhaps TRBD1 as D (6 bases). This CDR3 has 15 residues. Germline lookup yields CDR1 SGHTA and CDR2 FQGNSA. The ends were cut back, 5 bases at V and 4 bases at J, with 17 bases in the middle. CDR3 bases: TGTGCCAGCAGCCCAGGGGACCTGTGGGGAGAGACCCAGTACTTC. It specifies CASSPGDLWGETQYF.

The chain links TRBV4-1 to TRBJ2-7, with D unclear. CDR1 is MGHRA, CDR2 YSYEKL, per germline. The CDR3 covers 14 residues. V was pared by 0 bases and J by 4 bases, with 10 bases between. In nucleotides, the CDR3 is TGCGCCAGCAGCCAAGAGGCTAGATCTTACGAGCAGTACTTC. Translation gives CASSQEARSYEQYF.

In nucleotides, the CDR3 is TGCGCCAGCAGCTTGGCCAAACTAGCGGGGGGTGAGACCCAGTACTTC. It encodes CASSLAKLAGGETQYF. This chain links TRBV5-1 with TRBJ2-5; 12 bases align to TRBD2. CDR3 length: 16 residues. With 0 bases clipped from V and 5 bases from J, the junction kept 5 bases outside the gene matches. Germline V gene data show CDR1 as SGHRS and CDR2 as YFSETQ.

The chain carries TRBV29-1 and TRBJ2-3, with D possibly TRBD2 on 6 matching bases. Trimming took off 5 bases at V and 1 base at J, with 10 bases between the two ends. The CDR3 sequence is 13 residues long. Germline CDR1 is SQVTM and CDR2 is ANQGSEA. The CDR3 region is CSVRRDRTDTQYF. CDR3 DNA: TGCAGCGTTAGGCGGGACCGCACAGATACGCAGTATTTT.